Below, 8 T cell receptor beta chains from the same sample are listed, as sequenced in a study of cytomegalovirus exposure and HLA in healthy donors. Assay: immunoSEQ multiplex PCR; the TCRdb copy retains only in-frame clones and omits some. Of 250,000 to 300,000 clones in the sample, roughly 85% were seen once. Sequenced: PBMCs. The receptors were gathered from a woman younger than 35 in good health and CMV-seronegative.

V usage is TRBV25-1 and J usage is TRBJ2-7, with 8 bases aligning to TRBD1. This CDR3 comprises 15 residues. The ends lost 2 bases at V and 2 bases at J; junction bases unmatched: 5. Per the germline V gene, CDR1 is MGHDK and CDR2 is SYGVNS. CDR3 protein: CASSEPGTGTYEQYF. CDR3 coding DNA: TGTGCCAGCAGTGAACCCGGGACAGGCACCTACGAGCAGTACTTC.

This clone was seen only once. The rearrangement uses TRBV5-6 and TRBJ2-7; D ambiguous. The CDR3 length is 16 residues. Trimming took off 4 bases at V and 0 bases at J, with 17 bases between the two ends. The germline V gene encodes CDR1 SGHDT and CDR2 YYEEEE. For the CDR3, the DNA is TGTGCCAGCAGCCTGTTTGGTCTACAGAGCTCCTACGAGCAGTACTTC. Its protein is CASSLFGLQSSYEQYF.

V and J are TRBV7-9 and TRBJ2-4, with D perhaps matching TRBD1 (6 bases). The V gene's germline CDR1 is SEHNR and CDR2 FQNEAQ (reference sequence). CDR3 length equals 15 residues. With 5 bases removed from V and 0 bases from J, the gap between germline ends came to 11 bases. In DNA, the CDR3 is TGTGCCAGCAGCATGGACAGTCTAGCCAAAAACATTCAGTACTTC. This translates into CASSMDSLAKNIQYF.

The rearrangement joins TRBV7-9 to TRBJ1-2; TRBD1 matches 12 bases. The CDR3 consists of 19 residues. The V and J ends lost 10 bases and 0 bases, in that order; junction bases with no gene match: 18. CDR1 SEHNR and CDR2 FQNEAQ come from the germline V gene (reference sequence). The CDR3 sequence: CATWTRGGQGARANYGYTF. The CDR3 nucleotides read TGTGCCACCTGGACGCGGGGGGGACAGGGGGCAAGAGCTAACTATGGCTACACCTTC.

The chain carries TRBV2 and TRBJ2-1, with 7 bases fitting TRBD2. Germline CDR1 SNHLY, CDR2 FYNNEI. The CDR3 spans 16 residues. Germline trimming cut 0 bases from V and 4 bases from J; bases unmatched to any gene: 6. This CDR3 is CASSEALSGLYNEQFF. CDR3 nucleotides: TGTGCCAGCAGTGAAGCTCTTAGCGGGCTTTACAATGAGCAGTTCTTC.

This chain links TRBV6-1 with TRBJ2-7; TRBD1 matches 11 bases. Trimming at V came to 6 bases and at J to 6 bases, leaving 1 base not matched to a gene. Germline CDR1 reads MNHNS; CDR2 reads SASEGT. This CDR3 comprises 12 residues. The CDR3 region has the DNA TGTGCCAGCAGGGGACAGGGGGGCGAGCAGTACTTC. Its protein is CASRGQGGEQYF.

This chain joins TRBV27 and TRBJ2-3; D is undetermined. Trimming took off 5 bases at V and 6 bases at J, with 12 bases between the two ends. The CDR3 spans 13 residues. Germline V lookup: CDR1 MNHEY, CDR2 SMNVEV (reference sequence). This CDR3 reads CASSLKSRDTQYF. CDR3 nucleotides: TGTGCCAGCAGTCTAAAATCGAGGGATACGCAGTATTTT.

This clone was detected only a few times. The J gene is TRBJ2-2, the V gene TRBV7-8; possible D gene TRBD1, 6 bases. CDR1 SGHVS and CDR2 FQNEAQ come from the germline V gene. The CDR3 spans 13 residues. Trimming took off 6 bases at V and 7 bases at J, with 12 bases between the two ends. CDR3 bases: TGTGCCAGCAGTCTACAGGGTTTCGGGGAGCTGTTTTTT. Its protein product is CASSLQGFGELFF.